The 29 T cell receptor beta chains below come from one sample, sequenced in a study of siplizumab effects on memory and regulatory T cells (dated by TCRdb to the late 2010s). The method was the immunoSEQ multiplex PCR assay. TCRdb's version of the immuneACCESS table is confined to in-frame rearrangements and falls short of the full clone set. An unresolved V gene accounts for under half of the shortfall where checked; the remainder is of unknown origin. A total of about 91,000 clones appear in this sample, roughly 97% of them only once. Of the sample, 0.031% falls within the top ten clones. Sequenced sample: naive CD4+ T cells sorted from blood. The sample's cell subset or site label, in plain terms: unstimulated naive T cells. The source is a human donor in good health.

This clone was detected a few times. The J gene is TRBJ1-1, the V gene TRBV29-1; D remains unclear. V shed 7 bases and J shed 7 bases, with 16 bases lying between them. The CDR3 loop spans 12 amino acids. CDR1 is SQVTM, CDR2 ANQGSEA, per germline. The CDR3 spells CSARHSGYEAFF. CDR3 DNA: TGCAGCGCCCGGCACAGTGGGTATGAAGCTTTCTTT.

The chain carries TRBV11-2 and TRBJ2-5, with TRBD2 matching 9 bases. The CDR3 extends over 17 amino acids. Germline trimming cut 2 bases from V and 3 bases from J; bases unmatched to any gene: 10. CDR1 and CDR2 (germline): SGHAT, FQNNGV. This CDR3 is CASSLNPPSGVKETQYF. In nucleotides, the CDR3 is TGTGCCAGCAGCTTAAATCCCCCTAGCGGGGTAAAAGAGACCCAGTACTTC. The full variable domain, in which reference TRBV11-2 and TRBJ2-5 provide the parts outside the CDR3, is EAGVAQSPRYKIIEKRQSVAFWCNPISGHATLYWYQQILGQGPKLLIQFQNNGVVDDSQLPKDRFSAERLKGVDSTLKIQPAKLEDSAVYLCASSLNPPSGVKETQYFGPGTRLLVL.

The V and J genes are TRBV7-3 and TRBJ2-7; D gene ambiguous. CDR1 and CDR2 (germline): SGHTA, FQGTGA. With 4 bases removed from V and 2 bases from J, the gap between germline ends came to 12 bases. The CDR3 is made up of 14 amino acids. CDR3 sequence reads: CASSSEPSPYEQYF. Written as DNA, the CDR3 is TGTGCCAGCAGCTCCGAACCCTCCCCCTACGAGCAGTACTTC.

The J gene is TRBJ1-5, the V gene TRBV18; D is possibly TRBD1 (5 bases). Germline values: CDR1 KGHSH, CDR2 LQKENI. The CDR3 length is 15 residues. Trimming removed 3 bases at V and 0 bases at J, with 9 bases between. CDR3 protein: CASSPGGGSNQPQHF. In nucleotides, the CDR3 is TGTGCCAGCTCACCTGGGGGAGGTAGCAATCAGCCCCAGCATTTT.

The chain's CDR3 is CASRGLDVKTQYF. The CDR3 region has the DNA TGTGCCAGCAGGGGACTAGATGTGAAGACCCAGTACTTC. The chain couples TRBV2 to TRBJ2-5, with 8 bases lining up with TRBD2. Looked up from germline, CDR1 is SNHLY and CDR2 is FYNNEI. The CDR3 has 13 residues. With V trimmed by 6 bases and J by 6 bases, 6 bases remained unmatched.

DNA for the CDR3: TGTGCCAGCAGCCGTGGGCAGGAACAGCGTAACGAGCAGTACTTC. Translation gives CASSRGQEQRNEQYF. The chain combines TRBV7-8 with TRBJ2-7, with D unresolved. The CDR3 is 15 amino acids. Looked up from germline, CDR1 is SGHVS and CDR2 is FQNEAQ. V was trimmed by 5 bases and J by 5 bases, leaving 19 bases between them. Full variable domain (rest looked up from reference TRBV7-8 and TRBJ2-7): GAGVSQSPRYKVAKRGQDVALRCDPISGHVSLFWYQQALGQGPEFLTYFQNEAQLDKSGLPSDRFFAERPEGSVSTLKIQRTQQEDSAVYLCASSRGQEQRNEQYFGPGTRLTVT.

CDR3 residues: CAIRTGTYEQYF. The CDR3 nucleotides are TGTGCCATTCGGACAGGTACCTACGAGCAGTACTTC. V gene TRBV10-3 combines with J gene TRBJ2-7, with TRBD1 matching over 7 bases. J was trimmed by 2 bases and V by 9 bases; bases with no gene match: 4. Germline CDR1 is ENHRY and CDR2 is SYGVKD. This CDR3 comprises 12 residues.

The chain employs TRBV4-1 and TRBJ2-1, with 10 bases identical to TRBD2. The germline V gene has CDR1 MGHRA and CDR2 YSYEKL. The CDR3 runs 16 residues. V lost 1 base, J lost 1 base, and 1 base stayed unmatched. CDR3 region: CASSQVLAGSYNEQFF. CDR3 coding DNA: TGCGCCAGCAGCCAAGTACTAGCGGGGTCCTACAATGAGCAGTTCTTC.

V and J are TRBV10-3 and TRBJ1-2, with 9 bases identical to TRBD1. CDR1 is ENHRY, CDR2 SYGVKD, per germline. The V segment lost 4 bases and the J segment 8 bases; nucleotides outside the gene matches: 14. CDR3 size: 16 residues. This CDR3 reads CAISGPLPTGGRGYTF. DNA of the CDR3: TGTGCCATCAGTGGTCCCCTACCTACAGGGGGCAGGGGCTACACCTTC.

The rearrangement joins TRBV7-7 to TRBJ2-1; a possible D gene is TRBD2 (6 bases). Germline V gene sequence: CDR1 SSHAT, CDR2 FNYEAQ (reference sequence). Trimming stripped 7 bases from V and 0 bases from J, with 10 bases between. There are 14 residues in the CDR3. The CDR3 DNA reads as TGTGCCAGCATCCCCGGGAGCTCCTACAATGAGCAGTTCTTC. It codes for CASIPGSSYNEQFF.

This clone occurred once. V is TRBV27 and J is TRBJ2-7; maybe TRBD2 (5 bases). Germline V gives CDR1 MNHEY, CDR2 SMNVEV (reference sequence). The length of the CDR3 is 11 residues. V lost 4 bases, J lost 6 bases, and 7 bases lay in between. DNA of the CDR3: TGTGCCAGCAGTTCCCGGGGCGAGCAGTACTTC. Translating gives CASSSRGEQYF.

The rearrangement joins TRBV19 to TRBJ1-1; 9 bases align to TRBD1. V lost 10 bases, J lost 5 bases, and 11 bases stayed unmatched. The CDR3 has 14 amino acids. Looked up from germline, CDR1 is LNHDA and CDR2 is SQIVND (reference sequence). CDR3 loop: CATQQGAEVTEAFF. The CDR3 nucleotides read TGTGCCACTCAACAGGGGGCTGAGGTTACTGAAGCTTTCTTT.

This chain joins TRBV28 and TRBJ2-3; no clear D gene. V gave up 3 bases and J gave up 4 bases, with 8 bases separating them. Germline loops: CDR1 MDHEN, CDR2 SYDVKM. This CDR3 spans 13 amino acids. CDR3 sequence: CASSFEVSDTQYF. The CDR3 region has the DNA TGTGCCAGCAGTTTTGAGGTTTCAGATACGCAGTATTTT.

The chain uses TRBV7-9 and TRBJ2-7; TRBD1 matches 7 bases. Losses at the gene ends were 4 bases for V and 3 bases for J; bases not matched to a gene: 6. Germline V gene data show CDR1 as SEHNR and CDR2 as FQNEAQ (reference sequence). CDR3 length equals 14 residues. The CDR3 sequence: CASSSGTGDYEQYF. Written as DNA, the CDR3 is TGTGCCAGCAGCTCCGGCACAGGGGACTACGAGCAGTACTTC.

This chain links TRBV2 with TRBJ2-3; TRBD1 is a possible D gene (6 bases). The CDR3 sequence is 12 residues long. The V gene's germline CDR1 is SNHLY and CDR2 FYNNEI. The V end was cut by 6 bases, the J end by 5 bases, with 9 bases between. CDR3 amino acids: CASREQGDTQYF. The CDR3 DNA is TGTGCCAGCAGGGAACAGGGAGATACGCAGTATTTT.

The rearrangement links TRBV25-1 to TRBJ1-1; D is unclear. This CDR3 contains 12 residues. Trimming left V 9 bases short and J 6 bases short, with 14 bases between. CDR1 is MGHDK, CDR2 SYGVNS, per germline. In DNA form, the CDR3 reads TGTGCCAGTCTCGGAGGAGTCGCTGAAGCTTTCTTT. It encodes CASLGGVAEAFF.

This clone was found once. The genes are TRBV12-5 and TRBJ1-5; D gene unclear. Germline V gene data show CDR1 as LGHNT and CDR2 as FRNRAP. The CDR3 is made up of 11 amino acids. V was trimmed by 3 bases and J by 7 bases, leaving 4 bases between them. The DNA for the CDR3 is TGTGCTAGTGGTTTCTGGCAGCCCCAGCATTTT. Protein product: CASGFWQPQHF.

The chain has TRBV11-2 and TRBJ2-5; 12 bases fit TRBD2. Looked up from germline, CDR1 is SGHAT and CDR2 is FQNNGV. The J segment lost 1 base and the V segment lost 5 bases, leaving 14 bases of the junction unmatched. The CDR3 runs 19 residues. CDR3 residues: CASSPRKTSGGKGQETQYF. The CDR3 DNA reads as TGTGCCAGCAGCCCCCGGAAAACTAGCGGGGGGAAGGGCCAAGAGACCCAGTACTTC. Full variable domain (rest looked up from reference TRBV11-2 and TRBJ2-5): EAGVAQSPRYKIIEKRQSVAFWCNPISGHATLYWYQQILGQGPKLLIQFQNNGVVDDSQLPKDRFSAERLKGVDSTLKIQPAKLEDSAVYLCASSPRKTSGGKGQETQYFGPGTRLLVL.

Written as DNA, the CDR3 is TGTGCCAGCTCACCTTTTACTAGCGGTACCTACGAGCAGTACTTC. It encodes CASSPFTSGTYEQYF. The chain couples TRBV18 to TRBJ2-7; TRBD2 matches 8 bases. The CDR3 has 15 residues. Germline-derived CDR1 and CDR2 are KGHSH and LQKENI. The V and J ends lost 3 bases and 2 bases, in that order; junction bases with no gene match: 6.

The chain is built from TRBV7-6 and TRBJ1-1, with D tentatively TRBD1 (5 bases). This CDR3 has 16 amino acids. CDR1 SGHVS and CDR2 FNYEAQ come from the germline V gene. The V end was cut by 3 bases, the J end by 0 bases, with 14 bases between. The CDR3 DNA sequence: TGTGCCAGCAGCTTCCGACAGAAAACTTTGAACACTGAAGCTTTCTTT. It is translated as CASSFRQKTLNTEAFF. The variable domain in full, completed from reference TRBV7-6 and TRBJ1-1, reads GAGVSQSPRYKVTKRGQDVALRCDPISGHVSLYWYRQALGQGPEFLTYFNYEAQQDKSGLPNDRFSAERPEGSISTLTIQRTEQRDSAMYRCASSFRQKTLNTEAFFGQGTRLTVV.

This clone has only one observation. CDR3 nucleotides: TGTGCCAGCAGCCTCAGACCCCCGTGGGGGGCTAGCGGGGGGACAGATACGCAGTATTTT. Translated, it gives CASSLRPPWGASGGTDTQYF. The chain is built from TRBV27 and TRBJ2-3; 11 positions match TRBD2. In germline, CDR1 is MNHEY, CDR2 SMNVEV (reference sequence). The length of the CDR3 is 20 residues. The V segment lost 6 bases and the J segment 3 bases; nucleotides outside the gene matches: 20.

The V gene is TRBV15, the J gene TRBJ2-7; no reliable D call. Trimming removed 8 bases at V and 3 bases at J, with 8 bases between. The germline V gene has CDR1 LNHNV and CDR2 YYDKDF (reference sequence). The CDR3 runs to 11 residues. CDR3 amino acids: CATSGHYEQYF. The CDR3 coding sequence is TGTGCCACCTCTGGTCACTACGAGCAGTACTTC.

The chain is built from TRBV6-6 and TRBJ2-7; TRBD1 aligns across 8 bases. This CDR3 is 12 amino acids long. Germline loops: CDR1 MNHNY, CDR2 SVGAGI (reference sequence). Germline trimming cut 5 bases from V and 12 bases from J; bases unmatched to any gene: 9. The CDR3 loop reads CASSQSGQGVYF. The CDR3 nucleotides are TGTGCCAGCAGTCAATCTGGACAGGGCGTGTACTTC.

The sample holds one count of this clone. This chain joins TRBV7-9 and TRBJ1-2; no reliable D call. Trimming shortened V by 5 bases and J by 8 bases, and 15 bases separated the two germline ends. Looked up from germline, CDR1 is SEHNR and CDR2 is FQNEAQ (reference sequence). The CDR3 is 13 amino acids. The CDR3 loop reads CASSPQQSGGYTF. CDR3 nucleotides: TGTGCCAGCAGCCCCCAGCAATCGGGAGGCTACACCTTC.

The J gene is TRBJ1-2, the V gene TRBV11-2; no reliable D call. Trimming left V 1 base short and J 2 bases short, with 5 bases between. This CDR3 is 13 amino acids long. CDR1 is SGHAT and CDR2 is FQNNGV in the germline V gene. Here the CDR3 DNA reads TGTGCCAGCAGCTTAGGATTAAACTATGGCTACACCTTC. This gives the protein CASSLGLNYGYTF. Drawing the rest from reference TRBV11-2 and TRBJ1-2, the complete variable domain is EAGVAQSPRYKIIEKRQSVAFWCNPISGHATLYWYQQILGQGPKLLIQFQNNGVVDDSQLPKDRFSAERLKGVDSTLKIQPAKLEDSAVYLCASSLGLNYGYTFGSGTRLTVV.

This rearrangement joins TRBV5-1 to TRBJ1-2; unclear D gene. This CDR3 is 13 amino acids long. Trimming removed 4 bases from V and 7 bases from J, with 14 bases in between. CDR1 is SGHRS and CDR2 is YFSETQ in the germline V gene. CDR3 nucleotides: TGCGCCAGCAGCACAGCACCGGGAAGTGGCTACACCTTC. Protein product: CASSTAPGSGYTF.

The chain joins TRBV11-3 to TRBJ1-3; D might be TRBD1 (5 bases). This CDR3 has 16 residues. Germline lookup yields CDR1 SGHNT and CDR2 YENEEA. V lost 5 bases and J lost 2, with 16 bases in between. The CDR3 nucleotides read TGTGCCAGCAGCCCCCGTGGGGACCCCCCTGGAAACACCATATATTTT. It translates to CASSPRGDPPGNTIYF. Using reference TRBV11-3 and TRBJ1-3 for the parts outside the CDR3, the full variable domain is EAGVVQSPRYKIIEKKQPVAFWCNPISGHNTLYWYLQNLGQGPELLIRYENEEAVDDSQLPKDRFSAERLKGVDSTLKIQPAELGDSAVYLCASSPRGDPPGNTIYFGEGSWLTVV.

This clone was seen only once. The V gene is TRBV7-9, the J gene TRBJ2-1; D gene ambiguous. Germline V gene lookup returns CDR1 SEHNR and CDR2 FQNEAQ (reference sequence). This CDR3 has 12 residues. The ends were cut back, 7 bases at V and 2 bases at J, with 6 bases in the middle. Written as DNA, the CDR3 is TGTGCCAGCATCTTGACCTACAATGAGCAGTTCTTC. This codes for CASILTYNEQFF.

The chain has TRBV7-2 and TRBJ2-3; no firm D call. V was pared by 0 bases and J by 3 bases, with 13 bases between. Germline-derived CDR1 and CDR2 are SGHTA and FQGNSA. The CDR3 runs 16 residues. The CDR3 coding sequence is TGTGCCAGCAGCTTAGCTGTCCCCCCGGGTACAGATACGCAGTATTTT. This translates into CASSLAVPPGTDTQYF.